The entry below describes one TCR beta chain. Original methodology: Counts of nucleated cells, estimated from reference gene primer amplification, were obtained. Generated by immunoSEQ multiplex PCR, the TCRdb table keeps only in-frame clones and is missing some. From that table come the V and J calls and clone size; the DNA was used to work out D and trimming. This table holds more than 250,000 clones, 75% to 90% found once. V was clipped by 2 bases and J by 0 bases, with 7 bases between them. Germline CDR1 reads SNHLY; CDR2 reads FYNNEI. The CDR3 sequence is 15 residues long. This entry is derived from a study of blood T cell repertoires in COVID-19. Study-wide background: Specimens from acute and convalescent COVID-19 originated in the United States, Italy and Spain. PBMCs, B-cell-depleted T cells, or T cells provided the cDNA or gDNA that made up the material.

The sequenced sample consisted of peripheral blood. The J gene is TRBJ1-4, the V gene TRBV2, with no clear D. The TCR comes from a human donor in a cohort sampled during active COVID-19. The DNA of the CDR3 is TGTGCCAGCAGTGAATACGGAGCAACTAATGAAAAACTGTTTTTT. It yields the protein CASSEYGATNEKLFF.